Described below is a single T cell receptor (beta chain) sequence and its context. What this receptor recognizes is not known. No base-level quality is on record; no much larger clone is a single base apart. Preparation of the library involved the immunoSEQ multiplex PCR assay. Drawn from immuneACCESS, this table holds only the in-frame rearrangements with V and J called that TCRdb kept. Clones are partly lost; checked studies trace under half to an unresolved V gene and leave the rest unexplained. The sample table lists some 19,000 clones, around 80% of them with a count of one. The ten largest clones take up over 9.5% of the sample. CDR1 SEHNR and CDR2 FQNEAQ are derived from the germline V gene (reference sequence). The CDR3 starts with the cysteine, ends with the phenylalanine, and has 14 residues. Here the CDR3 DNA is all that survives: 42 bases in frame from base 1. V was cut back by 5 bases and J by 8 bases, leaving a gap of 15 bases between them.

Patients with melanoma were used as donors. The sample originates from a study of CD4+ T cells in melanoma (dated by TCRdb to between 2021 and 2024). About the investigation overall: The study investigated neoantigen-specific CD4+ T cells in human melanoma.

General conclusions and limits of the study: Neoantigen-specific CD4+ T cells were reported to be correlated with the function of CD8+ T cells, macrophages and B cells. Diverse differentiation states were reported to be shown by neoantigen-specific CD4+ T cells in melanoma.

The clonotype originates from a human donor with melanoma. The rearranged chain carries TRBV7-9 and TRBJ1-4, and the D gene may be TRBD1, 5 bases matching. This receptor has the CDR3 CASSPRQSAEKLFF. Here is the DNA: TGTGCCAGCAGCCCCCGACAGTCGGCCGAAAAACTGTTTTTT.